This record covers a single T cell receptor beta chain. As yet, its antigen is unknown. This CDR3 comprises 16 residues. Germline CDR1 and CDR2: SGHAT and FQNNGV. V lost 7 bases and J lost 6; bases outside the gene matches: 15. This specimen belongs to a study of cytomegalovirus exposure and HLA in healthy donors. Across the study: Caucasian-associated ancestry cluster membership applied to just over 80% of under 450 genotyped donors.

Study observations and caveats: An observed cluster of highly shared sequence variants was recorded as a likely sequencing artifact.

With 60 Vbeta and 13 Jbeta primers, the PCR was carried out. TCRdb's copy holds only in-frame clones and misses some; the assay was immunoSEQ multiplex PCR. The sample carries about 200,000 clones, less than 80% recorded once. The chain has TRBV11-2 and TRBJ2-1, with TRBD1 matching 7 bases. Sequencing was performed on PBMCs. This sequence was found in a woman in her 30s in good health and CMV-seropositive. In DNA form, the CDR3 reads TGTGCCAGCACCGTCTACTTTACAGGGGTCAGCAATGAGCAGTTCTTC. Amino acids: CASTVYFTGVSNEQFF. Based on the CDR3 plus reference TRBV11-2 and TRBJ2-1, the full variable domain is EAGVAQSPRYKIIEKRQSVAFWCNPISGHATLYWYQQILGQGPKLLIQFQNNGVVDDSQLPKDRFSAERLKGVDSTLKIQPAKLEDSAVYLCASTVYFTGVSNEQFFGPGTRLTVL.